The T cell receptor beta chain under discussion was sequenced for a study of T cell clonality in common variable immunodeficiency. Study conclusions and caveats: CVID subjects had higher TCRbeta clonality than healthy controls, most marked in about a third.

This clone was seen at least ten times. Antigen specificity is unknown. The read finishes 3 residues shy of the CDR3 end, and the germline J gene is used to complete it. Assay used: immunoSEQ multiplex PCR; TCRdb lists only in-frame clones, some missing. The record shows 75,000 to 85,000 clones for this sample, with no singletons present. Most patients and controls had Caucasian heritage. The germline V gene encodes CDR1 SGHRS and CDR2 YFSETQ. Trimming cost V 3 bases and J 1 base; bases outside gene matches: 0. This CDR3 region has 15 residues. The clonotype was recovered from a person between 18 and 69 years old in good health. V and J are TRBV5-1 and TRBJ1-5; TRBD1 matches at 11 bases. Sequences were obtained from peripheral blood mononuclear cells. The DNA read from the CDR3 is TGCGCCAGCAGCTGGACAGGGGGCAGCAATCAGCCC. Amino acids: CASSWTGGSNQP. The full-length CDR3 reads as CASSWTGGSNQPQHF.